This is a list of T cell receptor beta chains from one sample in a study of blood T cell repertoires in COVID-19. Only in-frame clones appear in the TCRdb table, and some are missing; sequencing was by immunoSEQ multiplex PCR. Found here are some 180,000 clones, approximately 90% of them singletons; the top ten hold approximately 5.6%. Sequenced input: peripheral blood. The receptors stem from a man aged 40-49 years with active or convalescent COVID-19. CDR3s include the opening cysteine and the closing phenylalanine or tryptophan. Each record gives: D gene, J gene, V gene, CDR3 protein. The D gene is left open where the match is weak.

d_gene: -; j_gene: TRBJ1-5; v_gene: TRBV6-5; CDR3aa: CASSWGGNQPQHF
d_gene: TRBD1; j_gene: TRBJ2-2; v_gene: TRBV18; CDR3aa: CASSPRTGTGTGELFF
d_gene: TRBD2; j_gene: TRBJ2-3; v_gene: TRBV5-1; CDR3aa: CASSPGTSGSFADTQYF
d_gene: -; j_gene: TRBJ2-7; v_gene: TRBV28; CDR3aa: CASSFGEYEQYF
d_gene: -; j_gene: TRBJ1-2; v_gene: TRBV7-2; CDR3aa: CASSFWEDYGYTF
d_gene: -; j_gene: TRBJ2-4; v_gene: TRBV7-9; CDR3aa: CASSLTGADIQYF
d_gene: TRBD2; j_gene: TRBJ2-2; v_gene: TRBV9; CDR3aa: CASTQSQRGNTGELFF
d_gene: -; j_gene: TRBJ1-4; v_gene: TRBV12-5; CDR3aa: CASGLAYQGATNEKLFF
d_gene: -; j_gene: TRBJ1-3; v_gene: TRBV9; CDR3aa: CASSVAIGSSGNTIYF
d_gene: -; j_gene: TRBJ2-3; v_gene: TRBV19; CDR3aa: CASSTSTGGHSTQYF
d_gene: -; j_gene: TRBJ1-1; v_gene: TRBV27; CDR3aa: CASSPPIGGILTEAFF
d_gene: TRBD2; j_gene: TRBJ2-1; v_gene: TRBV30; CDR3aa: CAWSVGGGPSNEQFF
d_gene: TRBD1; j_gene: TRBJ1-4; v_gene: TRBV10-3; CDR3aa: CAISPGQGSEKLFF
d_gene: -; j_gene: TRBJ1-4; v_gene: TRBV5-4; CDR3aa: CASGWGTGNEKLFF
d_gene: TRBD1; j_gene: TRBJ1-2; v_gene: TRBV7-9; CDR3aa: CASSGDREHYGYTF
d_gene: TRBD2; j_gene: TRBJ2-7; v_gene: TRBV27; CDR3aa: CASSPPGEGEEQYF
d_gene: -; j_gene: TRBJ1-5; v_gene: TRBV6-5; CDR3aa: CASSWGPGSNQPQHF
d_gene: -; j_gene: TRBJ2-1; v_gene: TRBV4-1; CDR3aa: CASSPSGQGGYNEQFF
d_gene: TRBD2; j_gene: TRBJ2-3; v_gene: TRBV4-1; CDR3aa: CASSQDLVAGTSTDTQYF
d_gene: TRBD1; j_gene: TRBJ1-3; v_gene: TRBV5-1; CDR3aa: CASSSGGSGNTIYF
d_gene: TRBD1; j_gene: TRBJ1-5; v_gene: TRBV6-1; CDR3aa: CASSGRTGAGVGYNQPQHF
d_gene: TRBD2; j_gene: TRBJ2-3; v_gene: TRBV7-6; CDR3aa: CASSLTGTSGRDTQYF
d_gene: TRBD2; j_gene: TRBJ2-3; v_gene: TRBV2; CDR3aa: CASGRELSTDTQYF
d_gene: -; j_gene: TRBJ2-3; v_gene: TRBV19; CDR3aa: CATVGLSTDTQYF
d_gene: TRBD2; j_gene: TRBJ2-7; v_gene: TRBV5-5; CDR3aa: CASSSELAGYEQYF
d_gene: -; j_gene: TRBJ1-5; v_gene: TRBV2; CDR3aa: CASSVGPNQPQHF
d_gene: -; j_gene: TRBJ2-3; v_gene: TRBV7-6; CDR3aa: CASTGEAASTDTQYF
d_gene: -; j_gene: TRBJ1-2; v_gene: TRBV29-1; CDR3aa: CSVEGPTGNYGYTF
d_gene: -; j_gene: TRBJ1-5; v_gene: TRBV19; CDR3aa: CASSIRLQGGNQPQHF
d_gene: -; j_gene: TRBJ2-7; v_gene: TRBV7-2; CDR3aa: CASSPGQFNYEQYF
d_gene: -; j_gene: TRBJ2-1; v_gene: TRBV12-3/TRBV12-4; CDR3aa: CASSPRVGEQFF
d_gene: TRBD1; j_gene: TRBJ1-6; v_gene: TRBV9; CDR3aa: CASSVATGGSYNSPLHF
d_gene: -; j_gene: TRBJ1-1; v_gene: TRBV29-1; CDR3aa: CSVEESVGSTEAFF
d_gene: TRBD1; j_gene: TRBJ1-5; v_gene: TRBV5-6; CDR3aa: CASSGQNSNQPQHF
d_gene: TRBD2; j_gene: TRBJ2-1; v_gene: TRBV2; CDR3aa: CASSIRGGPYNEQFF
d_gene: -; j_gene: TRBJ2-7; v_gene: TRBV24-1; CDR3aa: CATSGAGGYEQYF
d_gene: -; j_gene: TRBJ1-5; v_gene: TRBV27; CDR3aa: CASSRTALGGQPQHF